These 22 T cell receptor beta chains were sequenced from one sample in a study of T cell repertoires in cytomegalovirus infection. A single record per CDR3 protein comes from TCRdb applying MiXCR to the reads. The data show approximately 750,000 distinct CDR3 sequences, approximately 40% seen once. The sequencing input was PBMCs. The receptors here all came from a human donor in good health (CMV status not recorded). Some clones in this sample may be carry-over from other donors' samples.

This clonotype was recorded a few times. The gene calls are TRBV12-3 or TRBV12-4 and TRBJ1-1; D gene uncertain. The CDR3 sequence is 16 residues long. V shed 5 bases and J shed 2 bases, with 18 bases lying between them. The CDR3 sequence: CASSPSGERRNTEAFF. CDR3 nucleotides: TGTGCCAGCAGTCCAAGTGGGGAGAGGAGAAACACTGAAGCTTTCTTT.

Regarding this clonotype: A much more abundant neighbour one base away suggests this may be a read error. J is TRBJ2-3 and V is TRBV7-2; D is tentatively TRBD1 or TRBD2 (5 bases each). The CDR3 spans 15 residues. CDR1 and CDR2 from the germline V gene are SGHTA and FQGNSA. This CDR3 reads CASSKSTTPTDTKYF. The CDR3 DNA follows: TGTGCCAGCAGCAAATCGACTACCCCGACAGATACGAAGTATTTT. Supplemented by reference TRBV7-2 and TRBJ2-3, the full variable domain reads GAGVSQSPSNKVTEKGKDVELRCDPISGHTALYWYRQSLGQGLEFLIYFQGNSAPDKSGLPSDRFSAERTGGSVSTLTIQRTQQEDSAVYLCASSKSTTPTDTKYFGPGTRLTVL.

The chain combines TRBV7-2 with TRBJ2-3; D gene unclear. Germline CDR1 is SGHTA and CDR2 is FQGNSA. V was cut by 2 bases and J by 2 bases, with 11 bases left in between. The CDR3 spans 15 residues. For the CDR3, the DNA is TGTGCCAGCAGCTTAAGACCGTTGGTCACAGATACGCAGTATTTT. The encoded protein is CASSLRPLVTDTQYF.

This clonotype was counted once. Being one base from a much bigger clone, this may be a read error. The chain combines TRBV20-1 with TRBJ2-7, with D hard to call. The germline V gene has CDR1 DFQATT and CDR2 SNEGSKA (reference sequence). The CDR3 loop spans 14 amino acids. Trimming took 5 bases from V and 3 from J, leaving 17 bases between them. CDR3 nucleotides: TGCAGTGCTCCATGTTCGACATGGCTCTACGAGCAGTACTTC. It specifies CSAPCSTWLYEQYF.

CDR3 loop: CAISTQTYEQYF. CDR3 DNA: TGTGCCATCAGTACCCAGACCTACGAGCAGTACTTC. This chain joins TRBV10-3 and TRBJ2-7; D gene unclear. Trimming shortened V by 5 bases and J by 2 bases, and 7 bases separated the two germline ends. Germline values: CDR1 ENHRY, CDR2 SYGVKD. The CDR3 length is 12 residues.

The genes are TRBV28 and TRBJ2-7; D ambiguous. The V end was cut by 5 bases, the J end by 2 bases, with 7 bases between. The CDR3 runs to 12 residues. Per germline, CDR1 MDHEN and CDR2 SYDVKM. CDR3 sequence (DNA): TGTGCCAGCAGTCCCCTAGCCTACGAGCAGTACTTC. It yields the protein CASSPLAYEQYF.

V gene TRBV7-8 combines with J gene TRBJ2-7; 7 bases agree with TRBD1. Germline V gene sequence: CDR1 SGHVS, CDR2 FQNEAQ. The CDR3 loop spans 15 amino acids. V trimming: 3 bases; J trimming: 2 bases; junction bases outside the gene matches: 7. CDR3 region: CASSLMTGKPYEQYF. The CDR3 DNA sequence: TGTGCCAGCAGCTTGATGACAGGGAAACCCTACGAGCAGTACTTC.

The chain recombines TRBV7-9 with TRBJ2-7; D might be TRBD2 (6 bases). CDR1 and CDR2 (germline): SEHNR, FQNEAQ (reference sequence). V lost 9 bases, J lost 7 bases, and 16 bases lay in between. This CDR3 contains 12 residues. CDR3 region: CASGFPRGEQYF. In nucleotides, the CDR3 is TGTGCCAGTGGGTTCCCCCGGGGGGAGCAGTACTTC.

This clonotype turned up a few times. The chain combines TRBV28 with TRBJ2-1; no clear D gene. Germline V gene data show CDR1 as MDHEN and CDR2 as SYDVKM. Trimming pared 2 bases from V and 6 bases from J, leaving 11 bases between. This CDR3 comprises 14 residues. The CDR3 DNA follows: TGTGCCAGCAGTTTAAATGCGGCAGGCAATGAGCAGTTCTTC. This encodes CASSLNAAGNEQFF.

This rearrangement joins TRBV7-2 to TRBJ2-7; D is unresolved. V lost 0 bases, J lost 0 bases, and 6 bases lay in between. Germline CDR1 and CDR2: SGHTA and FQGNSA. This CDR3 has 14 amino acids. DNA of the CDR3: TGTGCCAGCAGCTTAGCAAAGGGCTCCTACGAGCAGTACTTC. Its translation is CASSLAKGSYEQYF.

Ten or more counts support this clonotype. J is TRBJ2-6 and V is TRBV24-1; D remains ambiguous. V was pared by 7 bases and J by 0 bases, with 12 bases between. The CDR3 is 16 amino acids. Germline V CDR1 and CDR2: KGHDR, SFDVKD. For the CDR3, the DNA is TGTGCCACCAGCCCTGGACGGAGCTCTGGGGCCAACGTCCTGACTTTC. Its protein product is CATSPGRSSGANVLTF.

The V gene is TRBV20-1, the J gene TRBJ1-2, with D hard to call. This CDR3 is built from 12 residues. Germline V lookup: CDR1 DFQATT, CDR2 SNEGSKA (reference sequence). Trimming took off 0 bases at V and 9 bases at J, with 11 bases between the two ends. CDR3 sequence reads: CSARDSRERYTF. Here the CDR3 DNA reads TGCAGTGCTAGAGATTCAAGGGAGCGCTACACCTTC.

There are many counts of this clonotype. This rearrangement joins TRBV7-2 to TRBJ1-5; TRBD1 agrees at 8 bases. This CDR3 is built from 16 residues. J was trimmed by 4 bases and V by 3 bases; bases with no gene match: 8. The germline gives CDR1 SGHTA, CDR2 FQGNSA. CDR3 DNA sequence: TGTGCCAGCAGCTTCGGGGGACAGGAAAGAAATCAGCCCCAGCATTTT. Translating it yields CASSFGGQERNQPQHF. Looking up the rest from reference TRBV7-2 and TRBJ1-5 gives the full variable domain: GAGVSQSPSNKVTEKGKDVELRCDPISGHTALYWYRQSLGQGLEFLIYFQGNSAPDKSGLPSDRFSAERTGGSVSTLTIQRTQQEDSAVYLCASSFGGQERNQPQHFGDGTRLSIL.

The table lists this clonotype with a few counts. The genes are TRBV4-2 and TRBJ2-7; D gene ambiguous. Per germline, CDR1 LGHNA and CDR2 YNFKEQ. The CDR3 is made up of 15 amino acids. Trimming cost V 4 bases and J 0 bases, with 13 bases left between them. CDR3 region: CASSLLRLSSYEQYF. The CDR3 DNA follows: TGTGCCAGCAGCCTCCTCCGCCTTAGCTCCTACGAGCAGTACTTC.

A few counts support this clonotype. The V and J genes are TRBV12-3 or TRBV12-4 and TRBJ1-1; D unclear. V lost 2 bases, J lost 6 bases, and 13 bases lay in between. This CDR3 is built from 14 residues. The CDR3 bases are TGTGCCAGCAGTTTATTTCTGGGATACGCTGAAGCTTTCTTT. Its translation is CASSLFLGYAEAFF.

This clonotype was seen only a few times. The chain recombines TRBV6-2 or TRBV6-3 with TRBJ2-2; 7 bases are a match to TRBD1. Germline V CDR1 and CDR2: MNHEY, SVGEGT. This CDR3 is 14 amino acids long. With V trimmed by 8 bases and J by 5 bases, 8 bases remained unmatched. The CDR3 DNA reads as TGTGCCAGCTCCGAGGGGGCCGAAACCGGGGAGCTGTTTTTT. It yields the protein CASSEGAETGELFF.

This clonotype came up a few times. V is TRBV27 and J is TRBJ1-5, with D unclear. Germline-derived CDR1 and CDR2 are MNHEY and SMNVEV (reference sequence). This CDR3 region has 13 residues. Trimming stripped 4 bases from V and 7 bases from J, with 11 bases between. CDR3 residues: CASSSRHDQPQHF. The CDR3 nucleotides are TGTGCCAGCAGTTCGAGACATGACCAGCCCCAGCATTTT.

V gene TRBV28 combines with J gene TRBJ2-7; 8 positions match TRBD1. The CDR3 loop spans 15 amino acids. Trimming at V came to 6 bases and at J to 2 bases, leaving 9 bases not matched to a gene. Germline assignment: CDR1 MDHEN and CDR2 SYDVKM. The CDR3 nucleotides read TGTGCCAGCAGGAGGACAGGGACAAGCCCCTACGAGCAGTACTTC. It encodes CASRRTGTSPYEQYF.

This clonotype occurred many times. The V gene is TRBV7-9, the J gene TRBJ2-7; no firm D call. V was pared by 1 base and J by 0 bases, with 10 bases between. Germline CDR1 is SEHNR and CDR2 is FQNEAQ (reference sequence). The CDR3 loop spans 15 amino acids. Here the CDR3 DNA reads TGTGCCAGCAGCTTAGAGACTGCCAGCTCCTACGAGCAGTACTTC. Protein sequence: CASSLETASSYEQYF.

This clonotype has only a few counts. Its ends do not fully match the called genes, so a read error is possible. The rearrangement joins TRBV4-1 to TRBJ2-6, with no clear D. This CDR3 has 16 residues. Germline values: CDR1 MGHRA, CDR2 YSYEKL. CDR3 amino acids: CASSQDREAGANVLTF. In DNA form, the CDR3 reads TGTGCCAGCAGCCAAGACCGAGAGGCTGGGGCCAACGTCCTGACTTTC.

This sequence joins TRBV7-2 and TRBJ2-2, with TRBD2 matching 8 bases. The CDR3 runs to 14 residues. Germline V gene lookup returns CDR1 SGHTA and CDR2 FQGNSA. V dropped 2 bases and J dropped 6; count of bases not matched to a gene: 2. This CDR3 reads CASSLSGSAGELFF. CDR3 DNA sequence: TGTGCCAGCAGCTTAAGCGGGAGCGCCGGGGAGCTGTTTTTT.

Turning to this clonotype: Relative to the germline gene, one junction end is altered; a read error may explain this. The chain has TRBV9 and TRBJ1-5; D is unresolved. The CDR3 consists of 14 residues. Germline-derived CDR1 and CDR2 are SGDLS and YYNGEE. The CDR3 bases are TGTTCCAGCAGCGTCGGTAATAGCAATCAGCCCCAGCATTTT. As protein: CSSSVGNSNQPQHF.